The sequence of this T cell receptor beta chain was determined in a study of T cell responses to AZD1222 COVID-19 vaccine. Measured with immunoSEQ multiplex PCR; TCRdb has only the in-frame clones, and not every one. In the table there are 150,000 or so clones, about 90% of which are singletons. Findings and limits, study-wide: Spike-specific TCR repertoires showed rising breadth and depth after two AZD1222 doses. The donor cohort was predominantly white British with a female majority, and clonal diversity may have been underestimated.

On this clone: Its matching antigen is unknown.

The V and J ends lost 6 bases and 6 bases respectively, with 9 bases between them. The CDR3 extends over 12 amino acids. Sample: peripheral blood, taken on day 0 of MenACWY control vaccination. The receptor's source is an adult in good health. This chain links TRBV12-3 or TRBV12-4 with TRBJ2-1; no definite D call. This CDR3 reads CASSLGFNEQFF. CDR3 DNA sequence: TGTGCCAGCAGCCTAGGCTTCAATGAGCAGTTCTTC.